A single sample is the source of the 11 T cell receptor beta chains below, sequenced in a study of beta chain features in type 1 diabetes. The investigators reverse transcribed all of the isolated RNA, so they sequenced expressed TCRB transcripts. Libraries were prepared by immunoSEQ multiplex PCR; TCRdb keeps only in-frame clonotypes and omits some of them. The sample carries approximately 140,000 clones, 6.9% recorded once. The sequencing input was central memory CD4+ T cells from blood. Receptor source: a woman in her 30s in good health.

The genes are TRBV28 and TRBJ1-4; a weak D match, TRBD1 (6 bases). Deletions cut 2 bases from V and 1 base from J, with 8 bases between. This CDR3 has 15 amino acids. Germline lookup yields CDR1 MDHEN and CDR2 SYDVKM. As DNA, the CDR3 is TGTGCCAGCAGTTTACCCAGGGGAACTAATGAAAAACTGTTTTTT. Protein sequence: CASSLPRGTNEKLFF.

This clone was recorded a few times. The chain combines TRBV7-2 with TRBJ2-3; perhaps TRBD2 as D (6 bases). Germline V gene lookup returns CDR1 SGHTA and CDR2 FQGNSA. CDR3 length: 15 amino acids. Trimming removed 1 base from V and 1 base from J, with 9 bases in between. CDR3 loop: CASSLVASGTDTQYF. CDR3 sequence (DNA): TGTGCCAGCAGCTTAGTGGCTAGCGGCACAGATACGCAGTATTTT.

This clone was counted a few times. This chain uses TRBV11-2 with TRBJ2-1, with 11 bases fitting TRBD2. CDR3 length: 15 residues. Germline values: CDR1 SGHAT, CDR2 FQNNGV. V was clipped by 5 bases and J by 7 bases; unmatched bases: 7. For the CDR3, the DNA is TGTGCCAGCAGCCCGCTACTAGCGGGAGTTAATGAGCAGTTCTTC. Translation: CASSPLLAGVNEQFF. Full variable domain (outside the CDR3, taken from reference TRBV11-2 and TRBJ2-1): EAGVAQSPRYKIIEKRQSVAFWCNPISGHATLYWYQQILGQGPKLLIQFQNNGVVDDSQLPKDRFSAERLKGVDSTLKIQPAKLEDSAVYLCASSPLLAGVNEQFFGPGTRLTVL.

Many counts were recorded for this clone. This chain links TRBV4-2 with TRBJ2-3, with 8 bases lining up with TRBD1. Losses at the gene ends were 4 bases for V and 2 bases for J; bases not matched to a gene: 8. Germline-derived CDR1 and CDR2 are LGHNA and YNFKEQ. CDR3 length equals 16 residues. The CDR3 reads CASSRETGEDTDTQYF. In DNA, the CDR3 is TGTGCCAGCAGCCGAGAGACAGGGGAAGACACAGATACGCAGTATTTT.

This clone was counted between two and nine times. The chain carries TRBV11-3 and TRBJ2-3; D not certain. Trimming left V 1 base short and J 2 bases short, with 7 bases between. Germline loops: CDR1 SGHNT, CDR2 YENEEA. CDR3 length: 14 amino acids. Here the CDR3 reads CASSLGANTDTQYF. CDR3 sequence (DNA): TGTGCCAGCAGCTTAGGGGCAAACACAGATACGCAGTATTTT.

The V call is TRBV28, the J call TRBJ1-2; the D is unclear. The CDR3 contains 12 residues. Germline values: CDR1 MDHEN, CDR2 SYDVKM. V was shortened by 7 bases and J by 0 bases, with 6 bases between the two germline ends. In nucleotides, the CDR3 is TGTGCCAGCATCACAGCTAACTATGGCTACACCTTC. Translating it yields CASITANYGYTF.

The genes are TRBV12-2 and TRBJ2-1; the table assigns TRBD2, which was not confirmed against the DNA. TRBV12-2 is annotated as a pseudogene. The length of the CDR3 is 17 residues. CDR3 coding DNA: TGTGCAAGTCGCTTAGCTCCCGGGGGGCGCTCCTACAATGAGCAGTTCTTC. Amino acid sequence: CASRLAPGGRSYNEQFF.

This clone was picked up many times. The rearrangement uses TRBV29-1 and TRBJ2-2, with D uncertain. This CDR3 region has 13 residues. V lost 3 bases and J lost 4, with 9 bases in between. The germline V gene has CDR1 SQVTM and CDR2 ANQGSEA. The CDR3 DNA reads TGCAGCGTTGATGGTCAACTCACCGGGGAGCTGTTTTTT. As protein: CSVDGQLTGELFF.

V is TRBV7-9 and J is TRBJ2-7; 9 bases are shared with TRBD1. Germline V gives CDR1 SEHNR, CDR2 FQNEAQ (reference sequence). This CDR3 has 15 amino acids. V gave up 1 base and J gave up 6 bases; unmatched junction bases: 7. Here the CDR3 reads CASSLEGGQGGEQYF. In nucleotides, the CDR3 is TGTGCCAGCAGCTTAGAGGGGGGACAGGGAGGCGAGCAGTACTTC.

The chain combines TRBV25-1 with TRBJ2-3, with 13 bases fitting TRBD2. V lost 6 bases and J lost 0; bases outside the gene matches: 6. The germline V gene encodes CDR1 MGHDK and CDR2 SYGVNS. This CDR3 region has 17 residues. CDR3 DNA: TGTGCCAGCAGCGCCGGGACTAGCGGGGTTAGCACAGATACGCAGTATTTT. Translated, it gives CASSAGTSGVSTDTQYF.

The chain combines TRBV19 with TRBJ1-1, with 8 bases aligning to TRBD1. From germline, CDR1 is LNHDA and CDR2 SQIVND (reference sequence). The CDR3 has 17 residues. The trim removed 3 bases at V and 1 base at J, leaving 10 bases unmatched. CDR3 residues: CASSMGMGTGWNTEAFF. The DNA of the CDR3 is TGTGCCAGTAGTATGGGGATGGGGACAGGATGGAACACTGAAGCTTTCTTT.